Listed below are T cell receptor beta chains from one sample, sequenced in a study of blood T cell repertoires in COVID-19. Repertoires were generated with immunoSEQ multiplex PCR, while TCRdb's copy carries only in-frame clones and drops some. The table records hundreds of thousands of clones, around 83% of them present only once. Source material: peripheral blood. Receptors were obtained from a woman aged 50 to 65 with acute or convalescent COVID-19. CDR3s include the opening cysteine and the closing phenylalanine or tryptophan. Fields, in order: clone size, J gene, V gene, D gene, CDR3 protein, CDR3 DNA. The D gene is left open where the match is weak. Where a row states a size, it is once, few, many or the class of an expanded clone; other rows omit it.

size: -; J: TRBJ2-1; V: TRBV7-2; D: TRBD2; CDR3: CASSLEGLANEQFF; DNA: TGTGCCAGCAGCTTAGAGGGACTAGCAAATGAGCAGTTCTTC
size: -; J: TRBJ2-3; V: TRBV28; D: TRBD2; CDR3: CASQVGGSSYTQYF; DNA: TGTGCCAGCCAAGTGGGCGGGAGCTCGTATACGCAGTATTTT
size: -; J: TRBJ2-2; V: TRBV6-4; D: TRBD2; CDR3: CASSETSGTANTGELFF; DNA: TGTGCCAGCAGCGAGACTAGCGGTACTGCGAACACCGGGGAGCTGTTTTTT
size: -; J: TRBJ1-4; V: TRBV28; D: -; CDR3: CASSPPGGPNEKLFF; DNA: TGTGCCAGCAGCCCTCCGGGGGGGCCTAATGAAAAACTGTTTTTT
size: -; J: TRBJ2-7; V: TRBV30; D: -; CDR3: CAWAVGGQSYEQYF; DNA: TGTGCCTGGGCGGTTGGGGGCCAGTCCTACGAGCAGTACTTC
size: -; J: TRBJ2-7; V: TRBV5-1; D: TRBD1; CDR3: CASSSGQVYEQYF; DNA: TGCGCCAGCAGCTCGGGACAGGTCTACGAGCAGTACTTC
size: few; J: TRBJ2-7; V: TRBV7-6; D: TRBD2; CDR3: CASSSTSAGYEQYF; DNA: TGTGCCAGCAGCTCGACTAGCGCTGGCTACGAGCAGTACTTC
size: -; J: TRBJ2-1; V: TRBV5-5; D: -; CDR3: CASSLSGSSYNEQFF; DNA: TGTGCCAGCAGCTTGAGCGGAAGCTCCTACAATGAGCAGTTCTTC
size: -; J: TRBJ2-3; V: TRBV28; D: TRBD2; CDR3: CASSFPGLAVGADTQYF; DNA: TGTGCCAGCAGTTTCCCAGGACTAGCGGTGGGGGCAGATACGCAGTATTTT
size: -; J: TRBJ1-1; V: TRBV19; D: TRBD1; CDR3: CASSPGRGQSDTEAFF; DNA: TGTGCCAGTAGCCCAGGCAGGGGGCAGAGTGACACTGAAGCTTTCTTT